This note documents a single TCR beta chain sequence. A multiplex PCR was run with 60 Vbeta primers and 13 Jbeta primers. TCRdb's copy holds only in-frame clones and misses some; the assay was immunoSEQ multiplex PCR. The sample records roughly 180,000 clones, approximately 84% being singletons. These data come from a study of cytomegalovirus exposure and HLA in healthy donors. Study-level information: An earlier analysis identified fewer than 130 million unique TCR beta sequences in 150 million to 200 million T cells.

Germline V CDR1 and CDR2: SGHVS, FNYEAQ. CDR3 size: 10 residues. V was cut by 2 bases and J by 9 bases, with 4 bases left in between. Input material: PBMCs. The receptor's source is a female donor in good health and CMV-seronegative. J is TRBJ1-2 and V is TRBV7-6; no firm D call. The CDR3 here is CASSLSSYTF. The CDR3 coding sequence is TGTGCCAGCAGCTTATCCAGCTACACCTTC.